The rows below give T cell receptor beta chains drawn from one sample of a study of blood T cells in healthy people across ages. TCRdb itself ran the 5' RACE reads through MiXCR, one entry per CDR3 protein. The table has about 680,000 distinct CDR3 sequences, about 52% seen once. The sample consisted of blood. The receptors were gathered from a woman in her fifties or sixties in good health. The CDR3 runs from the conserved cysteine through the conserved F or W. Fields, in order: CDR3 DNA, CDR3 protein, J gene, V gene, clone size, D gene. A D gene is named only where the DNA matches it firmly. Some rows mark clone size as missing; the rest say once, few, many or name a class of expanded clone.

CDR3 DNA: TGTGCCACCAGTGAAACCGGGACAGGTATTCACAATGAGCAGTTCTTC
CDR3 protein: CATSETGTGIHNEQFF
J gene: TRBJ2-1
V gene: TRBV24-1
clone size: few
D gene: TRBD1

CDR3 DNA: TGCGCCAGCAGCCCGAGGACTAGCGCCGATACGCAGTATTTT
CDR3 protein: CASSPRTSADTQYF
J gene: TRBJ2-3
V gene: TRBV5-1
clone size: -
D gene: TRBD2

CDR3 DNA: TGTGCCAGCAGTTTATCGATGGGTCCCAATCAGCCCCAGCATTTT
CDR3 protein: CASSLSMGPNQPQHF
J gene: TRBJ1-5
V gene: TRBV27
clone size: -
D gene: -

CDR3 DNA: TGTGCCAGCAGTGAAGCCCGGGGGGGCACAGATACGCAGTATTTT
CDR3 protein: CASSEARGGTDTQYF
J gene: TRBJ2-3
V gene: TRBV2
clone size: -
D gene: TRBD2

CDR3 DNA: TGTGCCAGCAGCCAGGAACGGATGGCCGAGCAGTACTTC
CDR3 protein: CASSQERMAEQYF
J gene: TRBJ2-7
V gene: TRBV14
clone size: -
D gene: -

CDR3 DNA: TGTGCCAGCAGCATATACGGGAGGACCACGCAGTATTTT
CDR3 protein: CASSIYGRTTQYF
J gene: TRBJ2-3
V gene: TRBV7-2
clone size: few
D gene: TRBD2

CDR3 DNA: TGTGCCAGCAGTTTCCCGACAGTTTCCAACTGTGGCTACACCTTC
CDR3 protein: CASSFPTVSNCGYTF
J gene: TRBJ1-2
V gene: TRBV28
clone size: -
D gene: -

CDR3 DNA: TGCAGCGTTATGGACTTCGGGTCACAAGAGACCCAGTACTTC
CDR3 protein: CSVMDFGSQETQYF
J gene: TRBJ2-5
V gene: TRBV29-1
clone size: -
D gene: -

CDR3 DNA: TGCGCCAGCAGCCAAGATTTGACTAGCGGACCCTACAATGAGCAGTTCTTC
CDR3 protein: CASSQDLTSGPYNEQFF
J gene: TRBJ2-1
V gene: TRBV4-1
clone size: -
D gene: TRBD2

CDR3 DNA: TGTGCCAGCAGCCAACCGGGACACAGAAACACTGAAGCTTTCTTT
CDR3 protein: CASSQPGHRNTEAFF
J gene: TRBJ1-1
V gene: TRBV4-2
clone size: -
D gene: -

CDR3 DNA: TGTGCCAGCAGCGTAGGGTCTAGCGGGACCTACGAGCAGTACTTC
CDR3 protein: CASSVGSSGTYEQYF
J gene: TRBJ2-7
V gene: TRBV9
clone size: -
D gene: TRBD2

CDR3 DNA: TGCAGTGCGACCGAACTAGGACCCCTCACCGAGCAGTACTTC
CDR3 protein: CSATELGPLTEQYF
J gene: TRBJ2-7
V gene: TRBV20-1
clone size: -
D gene: -

CDR3 DNA: TGTGCCAGCAGTGGCCCCGGGAGCCGGGGCTATGGCTACACCTTC
CDR3 protein: CASSGPGSRGYGYTF
J gene: TRBJ1-2
V gene: TRBV25-1
clone size: few
D gene: -

CDR3 DNA: TGTGCCAGCAGCGACCTCCGGGTTACCTATGGCTACACCTTC
CDR3 protein: CASSDLRVTYGYTF
J gene: TRBJ1-2
V gene: TRBV5-5
clone size: few
D gene: -

CDR3 DNA: TGCGCCAGCAGCCAAGATCTTTTCCGTGGGGAGACCCAGTACTTC
CDR3 protein: CASSQDLFRGETQYF
J gene: TRBJ2-5
V gene: TRBV4-3
clone size: few
D gene: -

CDR3 DNA: TGCGCCGGCAGCGTTTGGGGTAGGGATACGCAGTATTTT
CDR3 protein: CAGSVWGRDTQYF
J gene: TRBJ2-3
V gene: TRBV5-1
clone size: once
D gene: -

CDR3 DNA: TGTGCCAGCAGCCGAGCGCCTACAGGATTACTGGTCTACACCTTC
CDR3 protein: CASSRAPTGLLVYTF
J gene: TRBJ1-2
V gene: TRBV9
clone size: -
D gene: -

CDR3 DNA: TGTGCCAGCAGTCGAATCGACAGGGGGCAAGAGACCCAGTACTTC
CDR3 protein: CASSRIDRGQETQYF
J gene: TRBJ2-5
V gene: TRBV6-5
clone size: -
D gene: TRBD1

CDR3 DNA: TGTGCCAGCAGCTTAGGGTTCGGCAGGGGGGACCACGAGCAGTACTTC
CDR3 protein: CASSLGFGRGDHEQYF
J gene: TRBJ2-7
V gene: TRBV7-9
clone size: -
D gene: -

CDR3 DNA: TGTGCCAGCAGCTTTACGGGAGGGAGCACAGATACGCAGTATTTT
CDR3 protein: CASSFTGGSTDTQYF
J gene: TRBJ2-3
V gene: TRBV5-6
clone size: -
D gene: TRBD2

CDR3 DNA: TGTGCCAGCAGCTCTAGCGGGTTCTCCTACAATGAGCAGTACTTC
CDR3 protein: CASSSSGFSYNEQYF
J gene: TRBJ2-7
V gene: TRBV7-2
clone size: -
D gene: TRBD2

CDR3 DNA: TGCGCCAGCAGCTTGTCCAGTAGGAACACTGAAGCTTTCTTT
CDR3 protein: CASSLSSRNTEAFF
J gene: TRBJ1-1
V gene: TRBV5-1
clone size: -
D gene: -

CDR3 DNA: TGTGCCAGCAGCTTAGTCCTCTACAATGAGCAGTTCTTC
CDR3 protein: CASSLVLYNEQFF
J gene: TRBJ2-1
V gene: TRBV7-2
clone size: -
D gene: -

CDR3 DNA: TGCGCCAGCAGCTTCTTAGCGGGAGCAGGCACAGATACGCAGTATTTT
CDR3 protein: CASSFLAGAGTDTQYF
J gene: TRBJ2-3
V gene: TRBV5-1
clone size: -
D gene: TRBD2

CDR3 DNA: TGTGCCAGCAGTTCATCCGGCCACGGAGGTGGTGAAAAACTGTTTTTT
CDR3 protein: CASSSSGHGGGEKLFF
J gene: TRBJ1-4
V gene: TRBV6-5
clone size: -
D gene: -

CDR3 DNA: TGTGCCAGCAGTTTTGGCGGGACTACAGATACGCAGTATTTT
CDR3 protein: CASSFGGTTDTQYF
J gene: TRBJ2-3
V gene: TRBV6-6
clone size: -
D gene: -

CDR3 DNA: TGCGCCAGCAGCCAAGATCCATACTCCGAGGACCGCGGGAATTACGAGCAGTACTTC
CDR3 protein: CASSQDPYSEDRGNYEQYF
J gene: TRBJ2-7
V gene: TRBV4-3
clone size: -
D gene: -

CDR3 DNA: TGCGCCAGCAATCCCGTGGACTCAATCACAGATACGCAGTATTTT
CDR3 protein: CASNPVDSITDTQYF
J gene: TRBJ2-3
V gene: TRBV5-1
clone size: -
D gene: -

CDR3 DNA: TGCAGCGTTCCCGGGACAGAGTCTGGCTACACCTTC
CDR3 protein: CSVPGTESGYTF
J gene: TRBJ1-2
V gene: TRBV29-1
clone size: -
D gene: TRBD1

CDR3 DNA: TGTGCCAGCAGCTTAGATAGGGACCGGGCCCCCTACGAGCAGTACTTC
CDR3 protein: CASSLDRDRAPYEQYF
J gene: TRBJ2-7
V gene: TRBV7-2
clone size: -
D gene: -

CDR3 DNA: TGTGCCAGCAAACTCGACAGGGCTGAGCAGTTCTTC
CDR3 protein: CASKLDRAEQFF
J gene: TRBJ2-1
V gene: TRBV6-6
clone size: -
D gene: TRBD1

CDR3 DNA: TGTGCCAGCAGTGGCCGGACAGGGGAGGGGACCCAGTACTTC
CDR3 protein: CASSGRTGEGTQYF
J gene: TRBJ2-5
V gene: TRBV28
clone size: few
D gene: TRBD1

CDR3 DNA: TGCGGCCTTTCCTCTAGCACAGATACGCAGTATTTT
CDR3 protein: CGLSSSTDTQYF
J gene: TRBJ2-3
V gene: TRBV20-1
clone size: -
D gene: -

CDR3 DNA: TGTGCCATCAGACCACAGGGGGCCGGGCAGAGCTCCTACGAGCAGTACTTC
CDR3 protein: CAIRPQGAGQSSYEQYF
J gene: TRBJ2-7
V gene: TRBV10-3
clone size: -
D gene: TRBD1

CDR3 DNA: TGTGCCAGCTCACCGGGCGGGAGGTCGGCCAAAAACATTCAGTACTTC
CDR3 protein: CASSPGGRSAKNIQYF
J gene: TRBJ2-4
V gene: TRBV18
clone size: -
D gene: TRBD2

CDR3 DNA: TGCGCCAGCAGCTTGGTGGACAGCTCCTACGAGCAGTACTTC
CDR3 protein: CASSLVDSSYEQYF
J gene: TRBJ2-7
V gene: TRBV5-1
clone size: many
D gene: -

CDR3 DNA: TGTGCCAGCACCCCCAGTCTCTCAGAAGCTTTCTTT
CDR3 protein: CASTPSLSEAFF
J gene: TRBJ1-1
V gene: TRBV6-6
clone size: -
D gene: -

CDR3 DNA: TGCGCCAGCAGCCCCCAGGTGGGGGGAACCTACAATGAGCAGTTCTTC
CDR3 protein: CASSPQVGGTYNEQFF
J gene: TRBJ2-1
V gene: TRBV5-1
clone size: -
D gene: -

CDR3 DNA: TGTGCCAGCAGCAAAGTACCTTCGGCAGGGGGGACCTACGAGCAGTACTTC
CDR3 protein: CASSKVPSAGGTYEQYF
J gene: TRBJ2-7
V gene: TRBV21-1
clone size: few
D gene: -

CDR3 DNA: TGTGCCAGCAGTTACCCAGGGTCTCTAACCCAGTACTTC
CDR3 protein: CASSYPGSLTQYF
J gene: TRBJ2-5
V gene: TRBV6-5
clone size: -
D gene: -

CDR3 DNA: TGTGCCATCAAGGCCGTGGGGGGCAATCAGCCCCAGCATTTT
CDR3 protein: CAIKAVGGNQPQHF
J gene: TRBJ1-5
V gene: TRBV10-3
clone size: -
D gene: -

CDR3 DNA: TGTGCCAGCAGCCGACCCGACGGAACTAAGCAGTACTTC
CDR3 protein: CASSRPDGTKQYF
J gene: TRBJ2-7
V gene: TRBV28
clone size: -
D gene: -

CDR3 DNA: TGTGCCAGCAGCCAAAACCAGCGGGAGTACTCCTACAAGCAGTACTTC
CDR3 protein: CASSQNQREYSYKQYF
J gene: TRBJ2-4
V gene: TRBV7-2
clone size: -
D gene: TRBD2

CDR3 DNA: TGCGCCAGCAGCCCGGGAGCTCTCTTTATGAACACTGAAGCTTTCTTT
CDR3 protein: CASSPGALFMNTEAFF
J gene: TRBJ1-1
V gene: TRBV4-1
clone size: -
D gene: -

CDR3 DNA: TGTGCCAGCAGCTTCAGACAGGGGGCGCATGGCTACACCTTC
CDR3 protein: CASSFRQGAHGYTF
J gene: TRBJ1-2
V gene: TRBV7-9
clone size: -
D gene: TRBD1

CDR3 DNA: TGTGCCAGCAGTTTAGGGGCCTCCTACAATGAGCAGTTCTTC
CDR3 protein: CASSLGASYNEQFF
J gene: TRBJ2-1
V gene: TRBV28
clone size: -
D gene: -

CDR3 DNA: TGTGCCAGCAGGACCGGGACAGATGCCTACAATGAGCAGTTCTTC
CDR3 protein: CASRTGTDAYNEQFF
J gene: TRBJ2-1
V gene: TRBV6-5
clone size: few
D gene: TRBD1